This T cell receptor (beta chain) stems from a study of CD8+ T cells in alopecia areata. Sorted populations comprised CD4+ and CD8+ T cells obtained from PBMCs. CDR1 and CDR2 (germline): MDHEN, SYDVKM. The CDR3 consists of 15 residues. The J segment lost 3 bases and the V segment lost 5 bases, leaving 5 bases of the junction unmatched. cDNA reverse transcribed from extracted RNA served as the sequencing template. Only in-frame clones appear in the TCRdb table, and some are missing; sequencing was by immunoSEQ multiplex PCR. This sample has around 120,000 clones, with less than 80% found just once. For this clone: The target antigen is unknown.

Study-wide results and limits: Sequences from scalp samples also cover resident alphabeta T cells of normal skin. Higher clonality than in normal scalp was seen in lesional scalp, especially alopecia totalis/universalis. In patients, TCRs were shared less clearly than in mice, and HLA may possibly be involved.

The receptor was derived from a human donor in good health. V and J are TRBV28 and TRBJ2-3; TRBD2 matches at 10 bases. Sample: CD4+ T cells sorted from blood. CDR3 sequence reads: CASSLPSGGTDTQYF. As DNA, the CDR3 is TGTGCCAGCAGTCTCCCTAGCGGGGGAACAGATACGCAGTATTTT.